A single sample gave rise to the 18 T cell receptor beta chains below, sequenced in a study of blood T cell repertoires in COVID-19. Some clones are missing from TCRdb's copy, which holds only in-frame ones; the method was immunoSEQ multiplex PCR. Of roughly 100,000 clones in the sample, around 75% were seen once. Sequencing input: peripheral blood. The receptors here all came from a human donor with acute or convalescent COVID-19. The donor label of this sample is uncertain.

This chain uses TRBV21-1 with TRBJ2-7; the table names TRBD2, a call not compared with the DNA. TRBV21-1 is described as a pseudogene. CDR3 length equals 15 residues. The chain's CDR3 is CASSKGRRGDYEQYV. DNA for the CDR3: TGTGCCAGCAGCAAAGGGCGGAGGGGAGACTACGAGCAGTACGTC.

The rearrangement links TRBV6-5 to TRBJ2-7; TRBD1 matches 10 bases. Trimming at V came to 6 bases and at J to 2 bases, leaving 7 bases not matched to a gene. Germline V gene lookup returns CDR1 MNHEY and CDR2 SVGAGI. This CDR3 is 15 amino acids long. The CDR3 region is CASSSGQGGPYEQYF. CDR3 sequence (DNA): TGTGCCAGCAGCTCCGGACAGGGGGGACCCTACGAGCAGTACTTC.

This clone has a single count. For the CDR3, the DNA is TGCAGTGCTAGGGGGGCTGGACAAGCTTTCTTT. It yields the protein CSARGAGQAFF. The J gene is TRBJ1-1, the V gene TRBV20-1; TRBD1 might be the D (6 bases). Germline V lookup: CDR1 DFQATT, CDR2 SNEGSKA (reference sequence). The CDR3 loop spans 11 amino acids. With 3 bases removed from V and 9 bases from J, the gap between germline ends came to 11 bases.

The table lists this clone with a few counts. This chain connects TRBV2 to TRBJ1-5; TRBD1 is a possible D gene (6 bases). V was cut by 11 bases and J by 2 bases, with 10 bases left in between. The CDR3 is 12 amino acids. The germline V gene has CDR1 SNHLY and CDR2 FYNNEI. The CDR3 nucleotides read TGTGCCTTAGGGGGAGGCAATCAGCCCCAGCATTTT. It is translated as CALGGGNQPQHF.

The chain recombines TRBV4-2 with TRBJ2-1, with 10 bases that match TRBD1. Germline V CDR1 and CDR2: LGHNA, YNFKEQ. The CDR3 spans 17 residues. After removal of 3 bases from V and 4 bases from J, the junction contained 9 bases not matched to a gene. The CDR3 here is CASSHRLRDRGYNEQFF. CDR3 coding DNA: TGTGCCAGCAGCCACCGTCTGCGGGACAGGGGATACAATGAGCAGTTCTTC.

This clone occurred many times. The chain employs TRBV7-2 and TRBJ1-2; a possible D gene is TRBD1 (5 bases). The CDR3 consists of 15 residues. Germline CDR1 and CDR2: SGHTA and FQGNSA. V shed 5 bases and J shed 1 base, with 14 bases lying between them. CDR3 DNA: TGTGCCAGCAGCCAGAGCGGGGCCCATAACTATGGCTACACCTTC. Its protein product is CASSQSGAHNYGYTF.

This chain joins TRBV6-2 or TRBV6-3 and TRBJ1-1; possible D gene TRBD1, 5 bases. V was shortened by 2 bases and J by 5 bases, with 15 bases between the two germline ends. Per the germline V gene, CDR1 is MNHEY and CDR2 is SVGEGT. This CDR3 region has 15 residues. In nucleotides, the CDR3 is TGTGCCAGCAGTTACCCCTACGGGGGTAGGACTGAAGCTTTCTTT. Protein product: CASSYPYGGRTEAFF.

V and J are TRBV18 and TRBJ2-3, with 11 bases aligning to TRBD1. The CDR3 runs 16 residues. The V segment lost 4 bases and the J segment 4 bases; nucleotides outside the gene matches: 7. From germline, CDR1 is KGHSH and CDR2 LQKENI. This chain's CDR3 is CASSLTGQGAADTQYF. The DNA of the CDR3 is TGTGCCAGCTCACTAACTGGACAGGGGGCCGCAGATACGCAGTATTTT.

The CDR3 region has the DNA TGTGCCATCAGTCCGACAGGGGGGAACACAGATACGCAGTATTTT. As protein: CAISPTGGNTDTQYF. The chain combines TRBV10-3 with TRBJ2-3, with 9 bases fitting TRBD1. The germline gives CDR1 ENHRY, CDR2 SYGVKD. The trim removed 5 bases at V and 2 bases at J, leaving 5 bases unmatched. The CDR3 is 15 amino acids.

This clone came up once. The gene calls are TRBV2 and TRBJ2-3, with 7 bases matching TRBD1. Per the germline V gene, CDR1 is SNHLY and CDR2 is FYNNEI. The CDR3 has 15 residues. With 7 bases clipped from V and 4 bases from J, the junction kept 11 bases outside the gene matches. CDR3 protein: CASKVQSTGADTQYF. The DNA for the CDR3 is TGTGCCAGCAAAGTGCAGAGTACAGGGGCAGATACGCAGTATTTT. The complete variable domain, with remaining parts taken from reference TRBV2 and TRBJ2-3, reads EPEVTQTPSHQVTQMGQEVILRCVPISNHLYFYWYRQILGQKVEFLVSFYNNEISEKSEIFDDQFSVERPDGSNFTLKIRSTKLEDSAMYFCASKVQSTGADTQYFGPGTRLTVL.

This clone was detected only a few times. The rearrangement uses TRBV27 and TRBJ2-5, with 9 bases identical to TRBD2. The CDR3 contains 16 residues. The V and J ends lost 3 bases and 4 bases, in that order; junction bases with no gene match: 9. CDR1 and CDR2 (germline): MNHEY, SMNVEV (reference sequence). CDR3 nucleotide sequence: TGTGCCAGCAGTTTCCTCGCGGGGGGGCTGGGAGAGACCCAGTACTTC. Translation: CASSFLAGGLGETQYF.

V usage is TRBV7-9 and J usage is TRBJ2-4; 8 nucleotides agree with TRBD2. V lost 5 bases and J lost 9; bases outside the gene matches: 15. The CDR3 spans 16 residues. The germline V gene encodes CDR1 SEHNR and CDR2 FQNEAQ (reference sequence). Here the CDR3 DNA reads TGTGCCAGCAGCAACTCCAACAGGGCGGGGGGTGGCATTCAGTACTTC. This gives the protein CASSNSNRAGGGIQYF.

Only a few counts were recorded for this clone. J is TRBJ1-4 and V is TRBV18, with D tentatively TRBD1 (6 bases). Between the trimmed V and J ends, which lost 3 bases and 0 bases, there was a span of 14 bases. Germline V gives CDR1 KGHSH, CDR2 LQKENI. The CDR3 has 17 residues. CDR3 loop: CASSPTVRTATNEKLFF. The CDR3 bases are TGTGCCAGCTCACCCACGGTGAGGACAGCAACTAATGAAAAACTGTTTTTT.

The V gene is TRBV7-2, the J gene TRBJ1-3; TRBD1 matches 8 bases. Trimming removed 5 bases from V and 4 bases from J; junction bases left unmatched: 7. CDR1 SGHTA and CDR2 FQGNSA come from the germline V gene. The length of the CDR3 is 15 residues. CDR3: CASSPRTGLGNTIYF. In nucleotides, the CDR3 is TGTGCCAGCAGCCCGAGGACAGGGTTAGGAAACACCATATATTTT.

The chain combines TRBV2 with TRBJ2-7; a weak D match, TRBD1 (5 bases). Trimming removed 6 bases at V and 4 bases at J, with 7 bases between. CDR3 length equals 11 residues. Germline V gene sequence: CDR1 SNHLY, CDR2 FYNNEI. CDR3 nucleotide sequence: TGTGCCAGCAGAGACAGATACGAGCAGTACGTC. Translated: CASRDRYEQYV.

CDR3 protein: CASSESTSGGTYEQYF. DNA of the CDR3: TGTGCCAGCAGTGAATCGACTAGCGGGGGTACCTACGAGCAGTACTTC. The J gene is TRBJ2-7, the V gene TRBV25-1, with 12 bases fitting TRBD2. CDR1 and CDR2 from the germline V gene are MGHDK and SYGVNS. The trim removed 1 base at V and 2 bases at J, leaving 3 bases unmatched. The CDR3 totals 16 residues.

The chain joins TRBV7-9 to TRBJ2-3; D remains ambiguous. CDR1 is SEHNR, CDR2 FQNEAQ, per germline (reference sequence). The CDR3 extends over 13 amino acids. V was cut by 5 bases and J by 6 bases, with 12 bases left in between. CDR3 in DNA: TGTGCCAGCAGCCACGTCGGGTTGGATACGCAGTATTTT. This translates into CASSHVGLDTQYF.

V usage is TRBV30 and J usage is TRBJ1-2, with 7 bases aligning to TRBD1. The trim removed 0 bases at V and 5 bases at J, leaving 9 bases unmatched. CDR3 length equals 15 residues. The germline V gene has CDR1 GTSNPN and CDR2 SVGIG (reference sequence). CDR3 region: CAWSVQGPRGYGYTF. The CDR3 nucleotides read TGTGCCTGGAGTGTACAGGGGCCTCGGGGTTATGGCTACACCTTC.